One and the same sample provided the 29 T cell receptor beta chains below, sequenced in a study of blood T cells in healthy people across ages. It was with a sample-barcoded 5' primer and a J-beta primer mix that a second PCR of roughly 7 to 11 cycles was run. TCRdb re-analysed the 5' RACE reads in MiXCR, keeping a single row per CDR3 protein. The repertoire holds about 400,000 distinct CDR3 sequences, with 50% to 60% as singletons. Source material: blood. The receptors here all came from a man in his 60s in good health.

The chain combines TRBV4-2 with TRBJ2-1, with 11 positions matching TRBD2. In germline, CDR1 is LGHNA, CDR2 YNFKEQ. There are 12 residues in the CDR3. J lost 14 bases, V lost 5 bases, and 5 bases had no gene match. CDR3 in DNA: TGTGCCAGCAGCGAGAGTAGCGGGAGGGAGTTCTTC. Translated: CASSESSGREFF.

CDR3 nucleotide sequence: TGTGCCATCAGTGAGTCCAGGTCCCAAGAGACCCAGTACTTC. Protein sequence: CAISESRSQETQYF. This chain connects TRBV10-3 to TRBJ2-5; D call uncertain. Trimming shortened V by 0 bases and J by 1 base, and 6 bases separated the two germline ends. Germline V gene data show CDR1 as ENHRY and CDR2 as SYGVKD. CDR3 size: 14 residues.

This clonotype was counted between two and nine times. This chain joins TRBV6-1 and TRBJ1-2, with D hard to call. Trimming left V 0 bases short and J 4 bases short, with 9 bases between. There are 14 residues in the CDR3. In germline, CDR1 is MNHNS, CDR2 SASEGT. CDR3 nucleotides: TGTGCCAGCAGTGAAGCGTCGACGGGCTATGGCTACACCTTC. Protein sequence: CASSEASTGYGYTF.

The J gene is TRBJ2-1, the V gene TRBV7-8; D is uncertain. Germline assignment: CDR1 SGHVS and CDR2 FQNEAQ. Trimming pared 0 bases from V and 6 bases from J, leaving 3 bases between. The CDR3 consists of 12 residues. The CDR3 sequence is CASSLAPNEQFF. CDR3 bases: TGTGCCAGCAGCTTAGCCCCCAATGAGCAGTTCTTC.

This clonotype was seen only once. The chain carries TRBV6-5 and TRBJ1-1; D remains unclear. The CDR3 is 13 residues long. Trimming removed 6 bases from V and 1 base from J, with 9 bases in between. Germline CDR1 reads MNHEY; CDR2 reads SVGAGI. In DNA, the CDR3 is TGTGCCAGCAGAACCGGTACGAACACTGAAGCTTTCTTT. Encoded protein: CASRTGTNTEAFF.

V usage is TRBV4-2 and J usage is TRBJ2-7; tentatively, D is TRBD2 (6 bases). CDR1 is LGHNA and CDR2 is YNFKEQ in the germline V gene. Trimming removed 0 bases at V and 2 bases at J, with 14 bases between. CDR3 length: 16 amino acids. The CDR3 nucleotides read TGTGCCAGCAGCCAAGATCGGGGGACTCTTACCTACGAGCAGTACTTC. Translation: CASSQDRGTLTYEQYF.

CDR3 region: CASSPRSIGEQFF. As DNA, the CDR3 is TGCGCCAGCAGCCCACGGTCCATCGGGGAGCAGTTCTTC. The chain employs TRBV5-1 and TRBJ2-1; D is ambiguous. This CDR3 is 13 amino acids long. Germline V gene sequence: CDR1 SGHRS, CDR2 YFSETQ. Trimming pared 4 bases from V and 10 bases from J, leaving 15 bases between.

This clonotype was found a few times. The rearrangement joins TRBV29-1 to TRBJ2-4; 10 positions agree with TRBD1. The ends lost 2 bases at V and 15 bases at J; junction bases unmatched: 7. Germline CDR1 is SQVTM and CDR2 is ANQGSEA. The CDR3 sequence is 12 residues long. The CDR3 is CSVESWDRGTYF. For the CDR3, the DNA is TGCAGCGTTGAAAGTTGGGACAGGGGAACGTACTTC.

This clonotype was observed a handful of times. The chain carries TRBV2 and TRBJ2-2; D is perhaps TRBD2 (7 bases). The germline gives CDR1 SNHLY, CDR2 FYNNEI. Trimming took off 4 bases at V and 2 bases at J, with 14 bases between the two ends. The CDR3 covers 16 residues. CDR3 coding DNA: TGTGCCAGCAGTGGCCCGGGGGGCCTTAACACCGGGGAGCTGTTTTTT. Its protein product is CASSGPGGLNTGELFF.

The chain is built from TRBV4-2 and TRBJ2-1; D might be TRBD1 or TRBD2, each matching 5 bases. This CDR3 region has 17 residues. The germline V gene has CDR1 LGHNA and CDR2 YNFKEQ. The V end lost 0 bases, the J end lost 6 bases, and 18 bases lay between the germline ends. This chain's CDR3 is CASSQEGARDPLNEQFF. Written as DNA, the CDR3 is TGTGCCAGCAGCCAAGAAGGGGCGAGGGACCCTCTCAATGAGCAGTTCTTC.

The CDR3: CASSQESQGLAYGYTF. CDR3 bases: TGCGCCAGCAGCCAAGAGTCCCAGGGTTTGGCCTATGGCTACACCTTC. The genes are TRBV4-1 and TRBJ1-2; possible D gene TRBD1, 5 bases. The germline V gene encodes CDR1 MGHRA and CDR2 YSYEKL. The CDR3 sequence is 16 residues long. The V and J ends lost 0 bases and 4 bases respectively, with 15 bases between them.

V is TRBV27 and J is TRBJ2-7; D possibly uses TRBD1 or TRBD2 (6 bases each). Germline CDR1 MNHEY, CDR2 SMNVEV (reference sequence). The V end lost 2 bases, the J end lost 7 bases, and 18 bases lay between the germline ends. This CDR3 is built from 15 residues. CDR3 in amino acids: CASSLGRPGAGEQYF. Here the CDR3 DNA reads TGTGCCAGCAGTTTAGGGAGGCCGGGGGCGGGTGAGCAGTACTTC.

The CDR3, as DNA: TGTGCCAGCAGTGTCGGAGACAGCGGTCTCTATGGCTACACCTTC. Encoded protein: CASSVGDSGLYGYTF. The rearrangement links TRBV6-4 to TRBJ1-2; a weak D match, TRBD1 (5 bases). The CDR3 runs 15 residues. Germline CDR1 and CDR2: MRHNA and SNTAGT. Trimming shortened V by 4 bases and J by 4 bases, and 16 bases separated the two germline ends.

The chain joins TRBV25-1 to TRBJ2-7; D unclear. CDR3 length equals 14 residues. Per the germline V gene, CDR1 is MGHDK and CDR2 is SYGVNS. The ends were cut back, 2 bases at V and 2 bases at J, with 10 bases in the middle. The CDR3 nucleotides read TGTGCCAGCAGTGAAACGGTGGGGACCTACGAGCAGTACTTC. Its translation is CASSETVGTYEQYF.

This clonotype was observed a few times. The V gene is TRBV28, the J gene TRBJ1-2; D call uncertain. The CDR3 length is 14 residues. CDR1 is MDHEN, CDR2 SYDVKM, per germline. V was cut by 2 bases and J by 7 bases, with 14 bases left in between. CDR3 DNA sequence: TGTGCCAGCAGTTTACAGCCTAATGGAGGTGGCTACACCTTC. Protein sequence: CASSLQPNGGGYTF.

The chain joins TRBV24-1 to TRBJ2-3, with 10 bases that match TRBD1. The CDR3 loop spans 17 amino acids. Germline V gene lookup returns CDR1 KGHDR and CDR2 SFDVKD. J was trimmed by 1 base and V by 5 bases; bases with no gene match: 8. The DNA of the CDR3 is TGTGCCACCAGTGGCAAGGGACAGGGGCGCGGCACAGATACGCAGTATTTT. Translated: CATSGKGQGRGTDTQYF.

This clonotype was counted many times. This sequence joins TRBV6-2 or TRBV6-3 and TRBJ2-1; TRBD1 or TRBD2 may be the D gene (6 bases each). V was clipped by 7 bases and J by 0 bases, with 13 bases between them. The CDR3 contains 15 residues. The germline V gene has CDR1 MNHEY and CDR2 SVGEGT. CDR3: CASKKGGSSYNEQFF. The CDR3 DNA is TGTGCCAGCAAAAAGGGGGGAAGCTCCTACAATGAGCAGTTCTTC.

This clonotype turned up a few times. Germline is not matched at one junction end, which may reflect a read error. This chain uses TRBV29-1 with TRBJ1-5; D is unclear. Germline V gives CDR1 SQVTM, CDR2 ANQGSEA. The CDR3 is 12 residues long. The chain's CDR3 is CSVGASYQPQHF. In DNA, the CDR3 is TGCAGCGTTGGTGCTAGCTATCAGCCCCAGCATTTT. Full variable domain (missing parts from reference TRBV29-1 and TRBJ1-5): SAVISQKPSRDICQRGTSLTIQCQVDSQVTMMFWYRQQPGQSLTLIATANQGSEATYESGFVIDKFPISRPNLTFSTLTVSNMSPEDSSIYLCSVGASYQPQHFGDGTRLSIL.

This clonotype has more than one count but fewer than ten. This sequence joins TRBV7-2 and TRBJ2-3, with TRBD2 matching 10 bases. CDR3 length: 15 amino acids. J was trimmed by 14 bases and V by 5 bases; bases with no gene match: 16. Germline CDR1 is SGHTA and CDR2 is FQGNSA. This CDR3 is CASSPRRAGGPNLYF. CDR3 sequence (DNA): TGTGCCAGCAGCCCCCGTCGAGCGGGAGGGCCGAATCTGTATTTT. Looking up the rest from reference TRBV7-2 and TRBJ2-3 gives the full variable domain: GAGVSQSPSNKVTEKGKDVELRCDPISGHTALYWYRQSLGQGLEFLIYFQGNSAPDKSGLPSDRFSAERTGGSVSTLTIQRTQQEDSAVYLCASSPRRAGGPNLYFGPGTRLTVL.

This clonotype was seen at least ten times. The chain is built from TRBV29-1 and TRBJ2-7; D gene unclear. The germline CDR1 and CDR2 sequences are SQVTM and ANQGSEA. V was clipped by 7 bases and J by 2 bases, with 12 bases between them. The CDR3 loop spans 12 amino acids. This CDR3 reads CSATSRAYEQYF. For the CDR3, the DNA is TGCAGCGCCACATCTAGGGCCTACGAGCAGTACTTC.

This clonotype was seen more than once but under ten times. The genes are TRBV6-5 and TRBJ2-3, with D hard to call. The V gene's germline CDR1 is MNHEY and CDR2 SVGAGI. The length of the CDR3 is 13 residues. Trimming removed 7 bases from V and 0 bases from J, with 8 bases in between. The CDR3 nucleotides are TGTGCCAGCATCCATCCGAGCACAGATACGCAGTATTTT. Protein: CASIHPSTDTQYF.

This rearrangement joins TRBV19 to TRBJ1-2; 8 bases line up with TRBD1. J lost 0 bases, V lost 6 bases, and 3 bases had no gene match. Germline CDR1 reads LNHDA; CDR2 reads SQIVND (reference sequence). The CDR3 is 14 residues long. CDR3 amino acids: CASSPTGANYGYTF. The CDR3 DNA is TGTGCCAGTAGCCCGACAGGGGCTAACTATGGCTACACCTTC.

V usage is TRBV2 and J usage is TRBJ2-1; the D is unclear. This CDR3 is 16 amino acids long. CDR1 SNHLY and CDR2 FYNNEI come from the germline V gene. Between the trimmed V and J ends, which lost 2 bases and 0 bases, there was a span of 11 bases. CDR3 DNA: TGTGCCAGCAGTGAAATGAGGAGTCCCTCCTACAATGAGCAGTTCTTC. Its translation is CASSEMRSPSYNEQFF.

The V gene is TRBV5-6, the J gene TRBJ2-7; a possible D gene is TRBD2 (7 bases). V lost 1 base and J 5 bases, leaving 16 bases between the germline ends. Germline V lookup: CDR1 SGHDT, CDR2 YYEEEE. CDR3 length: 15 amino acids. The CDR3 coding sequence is TGTGCCAGCAGCTTGTGGGGGCGGGAGAATGACGAGCAGTACTTC. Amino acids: CASSLWGRENDEQYF.

This chain's CDR3 is CASSQLGQASGASGANVLTF. The DNA for the CDR3 is TGTGCCAGCAGCCAACTAGGACAGGCCTCAGGGGCCTCTGGGGCCAACGTCCTGACTTTC. This chain links TRBV3-1 with TRBJ2-6; 7 nucleotides match TRBD1. CDR3 size: 20 residues. After removal of 2 bases from V and 0 bases from J, the junction contained 13 bases not matched to a gene. Germline V gene data show CDR1 as LGHDT and CDR2 as YNNKEL (reference sequence).

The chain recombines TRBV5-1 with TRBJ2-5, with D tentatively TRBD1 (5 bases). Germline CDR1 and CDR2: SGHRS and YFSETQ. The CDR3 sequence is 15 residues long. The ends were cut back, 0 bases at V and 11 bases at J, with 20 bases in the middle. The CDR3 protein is CASSLAPTVTNEQYF. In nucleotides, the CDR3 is TGCGCCAGCAGCTTGGCCCCGACAGTAACCAATGAGCAGTACTTC.

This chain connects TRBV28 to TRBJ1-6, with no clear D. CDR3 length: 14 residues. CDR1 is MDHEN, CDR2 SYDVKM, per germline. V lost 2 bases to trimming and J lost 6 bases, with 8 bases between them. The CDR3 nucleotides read TGTGCCAGCAGTTTAAGGGCAGCTAATTCACCCCTCCACTTT. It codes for CASSLRAANSPLHF.

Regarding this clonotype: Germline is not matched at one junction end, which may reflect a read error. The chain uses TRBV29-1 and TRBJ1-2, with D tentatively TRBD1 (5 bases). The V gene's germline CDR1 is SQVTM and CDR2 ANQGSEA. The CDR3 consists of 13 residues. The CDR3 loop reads CSVGGVQRGGCTF. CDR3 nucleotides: TGCAGCGTGGGGGGGGTCCAGCGGGGTGGCTGCACCTTC.

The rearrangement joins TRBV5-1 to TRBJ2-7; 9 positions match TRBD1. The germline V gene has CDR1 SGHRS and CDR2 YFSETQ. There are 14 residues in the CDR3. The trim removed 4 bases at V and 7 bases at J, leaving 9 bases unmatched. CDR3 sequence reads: CASSVPGQGREQYF. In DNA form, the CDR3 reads TGCGCCAGCAGCGTTCCGGGACAGGGTCGAGAGCAGTACTTC.